This T cell receptor beta chain was captured in a study of human T cells and chemical hapten exposure. This clonotype was detected only a few times. Time point: patch test 1, 2 weeks after DPC sensitization. Regarding treatment: therapeutic diphenylcyclopropenone sensitization with weekly scalp DPC. Donors were 18 to 70-year-old alopecia patients suitable for DPC. Individual cDNA molecules (in the library) carried attached unique molecular identifiers. TCRdb processed the RACE reads anew with MiXCR; each CDR3 protein has one entry. The sample lists tens of thousands of distinct CDR3 sequences, 7% to 8% occurring once. This receptor was identified in a woman under 40 with alopecia areata. Some clones in this sample may be carry-over from other donors' samples. Sample: whole blood, taken in connection with sensitization to the hapten diphenylcyclopropenone (DPC).

CDR3 sequence (DNA): TGCGCCAGCAGTCAAACCCTAGGACAGGACATCTCCTACGAGCAGTACTTC. Protein sequence: CASSQTLGQDISYEQYF. The V gene is TRBV23-1, the J gene TRBJ2-7; TRBD1 agrees at 7 bases. TRBV23-1 is an ORF for which the function is uncertain. The CDR3 extends over 17 amino acids. Trimming at V came to 2 bases and at J to 0 bases, leaving 10 bases not matched to a gene.